This T cell receptor (beta chain) was observed in a study of blood T cell repertoires in COVID-19. Sequencing was performed with immunoSEQ multiplex PCR; in TCRdb, only in-frame clones are kept and a portion is missing. The table lists around 300,000 clones, around 80% of them singletons. V shed 1 base and J shed 6 bases, with 10 bases lying between them. Germline CDR1 LGHNA, CDR2 YNFKEQ. This CDR3 is 15 amino acids long. Sequencing was done on a sample of peripheral blood. This TCR came from a man younger than 40 with active or convalescent COVID-19. The chain couples TRBV4-2 to TRBJ2-6, with D possibly matching TRBD1 (6 bases). In nucleotides, the CDR3 is TGTGCCAGCAGCCAAGCAGGGGACGAGGCCAACGTCCTGACTTTC. This sequence encodes CASSQAGDEANVLTF.